The source of this TCR beta chain is a study of OX40 agonist ivuxolimab in advanced cancers. Broadly, across the study: The costimulatory receptor OX40 (CD134) was targeted by ivuxolimab, a fully human IgG2 agonistic monoclonal antibody. The paper describes the monotherapy dose-escalation part (N ≈ 52 patients) of the phase I trial of ivuxolimab. Partial responses occurred in three dose-escalation patients, of whom one had hepatocellular carcinoma and two had cutaneous melanoma. Peripheral TCRbeta sequencing aimed to test whether ivuxolimab altered TCR sequence diversity and caused clonal T-cell expansion. In the dose-escalation cohort, about four fifths of patients were male, and the mean age was roughly 60 years with a range of roughly 20 to 79. Intravenous ivuxolimab was administered to patients every 2 weeks at six dose levels: 0.01, 0.1, 0.3, 1.5, 3 and 10 mg/kg. Of the approximately 54 patients in dose escalation, approximately 20 had hepatocellular carcinoma, some 15 had melanoma, 9 had renal cell carcinoma and 9 had head and neck cancer. Patients were allowed to have had prior anti-PD-1, anti-PD-L1 or anti-CTLA-4 therapy, and about 40% of the dose-escalation patients had been treated with checkpoint inhibitors.

Measured from the cysteine to the phenylalanine, the CDR3 is 11 residues long. The DNA shown is the 33-base CDR3, in frame from base 1. V lost 5 bases and J lost 6 bases, and the count of bases not matched to a germline gene is 4. Per the germline V gene (reference sequence), DFQATT is the CDR1 and SNEGSKA is the CDR2. A word on this clone: It lacks a known antigen. Per-nucleotide qualities are absent, and no much larger clonotype sits a single base away.

Results the study describes overall, beyond this receptor: Low levels of normalized T-cell clonal expansion were also seen in some patients who did not respond. On average, CD8+ T cells showed more expanded clones than CD4+ T cells after ivuxolimab. Antigen specificity was not determined for the clonally expanded peripheral T cells. In partial responders in the 0.1-3.0 mg/kg groups, normalized peripheral clonal expansion was found to be among the lowest, especially among CD8+ T cells. At doses of 0.1 to 3.0 mg/kg, clonal expansion of both CD4+ and CD8+ blood T cells was observed from baseline to week 6.

The trial excluded patients who had a history of autoimmune disease or were on systemic immunosuppression. Peripheral blood for TCR sequencing was collected from all dose cohorts at baseline, on cycle 4 day 1, and on cycle 7 day 1. Samples were obtained from an open-label, multicenter, first-in-human phase I dose-escalation trial of ivuxolimab. Adults with locally advanced or metastatic head and neck squamous cell, hepatocellular, melanoma or renal cell carcinoma were enrolled in the trial. Before TCR sequencing, CD4+ and CD8+ T cells were separately sorted from peripheral blood. Genomic DNA was isolated from the sorted cells so that the TCRbeta CDR3 region could be sequenced. TCRbeta CDR3 regions were sequenced using the immunoSEQ Assay. TCRdb stores this immuneACCESS table with in-frame sequences only. Part of the clones is absent; in the studies checked, under half of the shortfall reflects unresolved V genes, and no reason is known for the rest. In this sample the table shows 65,000 to 80,000 clones, 86% of which occur a single time. The top ten constitute 0.8% to 1% of the sample.

The specimen was CD4+ or CD8+ T cells sorted from blood, collected in a trial of the OX40 agonist ivuxolimab. The TCR sequence derives from an adult with an advanced solid tumor such as melanoma, head and neck, liver or kidney cancer. The V and J genes are TRBV20-1 and TRBJ2-7, with TRBD1 identical over 7 junction bases. This receptor has the CDR3 CSAPGQAEQYF. The DNA sequence is TGCAGTGCTCCCGGACAGGCCGAGCAGTACTTC.